Presented here are 21 T cell receptor beta chains from one specimen sequenced in a study of shared clonotypes between healthy human individuals. Assay: immunoSEQ multiplex PCR; the TCRdb copy retains only in-frame clones and omits some. The data show about 1.1 million clones, 60% to 80% seen once. The specimen was memory CD4+ T cells from PBMCs. Subset of the sample: CD45RA-negative fraction. The receptors originated from a man aged 18 to 29 in good health. Some clones in this sample may be carry-over from other donors' samples.

The chain is built from TRBV18 and TRBJ1-5; tentative D call: TRBD1 (6 bases). This CDR3 has 16 residues. Per germline, CDR1 KGHSH and CDR2 LQKENI. The V gene lost 4 bases and the J gene lost 0 bases, with 13 bases spanning the gap. The CDR3 DNA is TGTGCCAGCTCACTCGGACAGATTCATAGCAATCAGCCCCAGCATTTT. As protein: CASSLGQIHSNQPQHF.

V and J are TRBV5-4 and TRBJ2-3; 9 bases are shared with TRBD2. After removal of 5 bases from V and 4 bases from J, the junction contained 8 bases not matched to a gene. This CDR3 contains 15 residues. Germline CDR1 is SGHNT and CDR2 is YYREEE (reference sequence). CDR3 nucleotides: TGTGCCAGCAGTTATAGCGGGAGCGGTCCAGATACGCAGTATTTT. This gives the protein CASSYSGSGPDTQYF.

V usage is TRBV7-3 and J usage is TRBJ2-3; 8 bases agree with TRBD2. CDR3 size: 13 residues. Germline V gives CDR1 SGHTA, CDR2 FQGTGA. Losses at the gene ends were 9 bases for V and 10 bases for J; bases not matched to a gene: 12. The CDR3: CASRTSLEGAQYF. The CDR3 nucleotides are TGTGCCAGTAGGACTAGCTTAGAAGGGGCGCAGTATTTT.

A remark on this clone: Distinct nucleotide sequences in the sample also encode this CDR3. The chain combines TRBV9 with TRBJ2-5, with 13 bases that match TRBD2. There are 16 residues in the CDR3. Trimming cost V 4 bases and J 5 bases; bases outside gene matches: 8. Germline lookup yields CDR1 SGDLS and CDR2 YYNGEE. CDR3 DNA sequence: TGTGCCAGCAGCCCCGGACTAGCGGGAGTCGGTGAGACCCAGTACTTC. Translating it yields CASSPGLAGVGETQYF. Supplemented by reference TRBV9 and TRBJ2-5, the full variable domain reads DSGVTQTPKHLITATGQRVTLRCSPRSGDLSVYWYQQSLDQGLQFLIQYYNGEERAKGNILERFSAQQFPDLHSELNLSSLELGDSALYFCASSPGLAGVGETQYFGPGTRLLVL.

This clone was detected only once. Since a much larger clone is just one base distant, this may be a read error. The V and J genes are TRBV5-8 and TRBJ1-5; D might be TRBD1 (5 bases). The CDR3 is 13 residues long. The germline CDR1 and CDR2 sequences are SGHTS and YDEGEE. The ends were cut back, 0 bases at V and 5 bases at J, with 6 bases in the middle. DNA for the CDR3: TGTGCCAGCAGCTTGGGGGGGGATCAGCCCCAGCATTTT. This encodes CASSLGGDQPQHF.

The J gene is TRBJ1-4, the V gene TRBV7-4; TRBD1 matches at 9 bases. The J segment lost 4 bases and the V segment lost 2 bases, leaving 11 bases of the junction unmatched. Germline lookup yields CDR1 SGHVT and CDR2 SQSDAQ. The CDR3 loop spans 18 amino acids. The CDR3 is CASSLICLGTGFNEKLFF. The CDR3 DNA sequence: TGTGCCAGCAGCTTAATCTGTTTGGGGACAGGGTTTAATGAAAAACTGTTTTTT. The whole variable domain, filled in from reference TRBV7-4 and TRBJ1-4, reads GAGVSQSPRYKVAKRGRDVALRCDSISGHVTLYWYRQTLGQGSEVLTYSQSDAQRDKSGRPSGRFSAERPERSVSTLKIQRTEQGDSAVYLCASSLICLGTGFNEKLFFGSGTQLSVL.

The chain is built from TRBV18 and TRBJ2-6; D unresolved. V lost 4 bases, J lost 0 bases, and 13 bases lay in between. The CDR3 loop spans 17 amino acids. CDR1 and CDR2 (germline): KGHSH, LQKENI. CDR3 in amino acids: CASSLGGPYSGANVLTF. CDR3 nucleotide sequence: TGTGCCAGCTCACTTGGCGGACCCTACTCTGGGGCCAACGTCCTGACTTTC.

The table lists this clone with a count of one. The chain couples TRBV12-2 to TRBJ1-2. TRBV12-2 corresponds to a pseudogene. The CDR3 totals 18 residues. CDR3 protein: CASRSPAGTPLANYGYTF. The CDR3 DNA reads as TGTGCAAGTCGCTCCCCTGCCGGGACTCCCCTCGCCAACTATGGCTACACCTTC.

The rearrangement joins TRBV5-1 to TRBJ2-7, with D perhaps TRBD1 or TRBD2 (5 bases each). The CDR3 sequence is 14 residues long. The germline V gene has CDR1 SGHRS and CDR2 YFSETQ. The V gene lost 2 bases and the J gene lost 5 bases, with 14 bases spanning the gap. CDR3 sequence: CASSFGTNIDEQYF. CDR3 nucleotides: TGCGCCAGCAGCTTTGGGACCAACATCGACGAGCAGTACTTC.

This clone was seen once. This rearrangement joins TRBV5-1 to TRBJ2-3; 13 nucleotides align to TRBD2. The V segment lost 6 bases and the J segment 5 bases; nucleotides outside the gene matches: 3. The germline V gene has CDR1 SGHRS and CDR2 YFSETQ. This CDR3 has 14 residues. CDR3 in DNA: TGCGCCAGCACCGGACTAGCGGGAGAAGATACGCAGTATTTT. This encodes CASTGLAGEDTQYF.

The J gene is TRBJ1-4, the V gene TRBV6-5; tentative D call: TRBD1 (5 bases). V lost 8 bases and J lost 8, with 15 bases in between. This CDR3 contains 13 residues. From germline, CDR1 is MNHEY and CDR2 SVGAGI. CDR3 sequence reads: CASAGTTGEKLFF. The CDR3 DNA sequence: TGTGCCAGCGCTGGGACGACGGGAGAAAAACTGTTTTTT.

The chain links TRBV4-1 to TRBJ1-1; TRBD1 matches 8 bases. Germline loops: CDR1 MGHRA, CDR2 YSYEKL. The V and J ends lost 7 bases and 0 bases, in that order; junction bases with no gene match: 7. This CDR3 contains 15 residues. CDR3 sequence: CASKTGGWMNTEAFF. The CDR3 DNA follows: TGCGCCAGCAAAACAGGGGGGTGGATGAACACTGAAGCTTTCTTT.

This sequence joins TRBV28 and TRBJ1-2; possibly TRBD1 for D (5 bases). This CDR3 contains 11 residues. CDR1 is MDHEN, CDR2 SYDVKM, per germline. Trimming removed 10 bases at V and 5 bases at J, with 11 bases between. The CDR3 spells CAIPDRYGYTF. The CDR3 nucleotides are TGTGCCATACCCGACAGATATGGCTACACCTTC.

Only one count was recorded for this clone. This chain uses TRBV6-6 with TRBJ2-1, with D possibly matching TRBD2 (6 bases). Trimming stripped 4 bases from V and 5 bases from J, with 15 bases between. Germline V lookup: CDR1 MNHNY, CDR2 SVGAGI (reference sequence). There are 15 residues in the CDR3. The CDR3 loop reads CASSSATSGDNEQFF. The CDR3 DNA sequence: TGTGCCAGCAGTTCAGCGACTAGTGGAGACAATGAGCAGTTCTTC.

The chain is built from TRBV5-5 and TRBJ2-1; unclear D gene. This CDR3 contains 18 residues. Germline CDR1 reads SGHKS; CDR2 reads YYEKEE (reference sequence). V lost 2 bases and J 1 base, leaving 19 bases between the germline ends. CDR3 DNA: TGTGCCAGCAGCTTCCGCTATTCTCAAGTGGATTCCTACAATGAGCAGTTCTTC. Protein: CASSFRYSQVDSYNEQFF.

The chain links TRBV5-6 to TRBJ2-3; no clear D gene. The CDR3 contains 15 residues. In germline, CDR1 is SGHDT, CDR2 YYEEEE. V lost 7 bases to trimming and J lost 2 bases, with 17 bases between them. This CDR3 reads CASGRRHGFTDTQYF. Written as DNA, the CDR3 is TGTGCCAGCGGACGGCGACATGGTTTCACAGATACGCAGTATTTT.

This sequence joins TRBV5-1 and TRBJ2-2; weak D call: TRBD1 (6 bases). Germline V gene lookup returns CDR1 SGHRS and CDR2 YFSETQ. Trimming left V 4 bases short and J 1 base short, with 11 bases between. The CDR3 is 15 residues long. This CDR3 reads CASSLTTGNTGELFF. In nucleotides, the CDR3 is TGCGCCAGCAGCCTCACGACAGGGAACACCGGGGAGCTGTTTTTT.

This chain connects TRBV5-1 to TRBJ1-3; a weak D match, TRBD1 (5 bases). The V gene lost 3 bases and the J gene lost 0 bases, with 13 bases spanning the gap. The CDR3 has 16 amino acids. Germline loops: CDR1 SGHRS, CDR2 YFSETQ. The CDR3 DNA reads TGCGCCAGCAGCTCGACCTTCGGGGGCTCTGGAAACACCATATATTTT. Amino acid sequence: CASSSTFGGSGNTIYF. The full variable domain, completed using reference TRBV5-1 and TRBJ1-3, is KAGVTQTPRYLIKTRGQQVTLSCSPISGHRSVSWYQQTPGQGLQFLFEYFSETQRNKGNFPGRFSGRQFSNSRSEMNVSTLELGDSALYLCASSSTFGGSGNTIYFGEGSWLTVV.

The V and J genes are TRBV5-4 and TRBJ1-1; possible D gene TRBD1, 6 bases. Germline CDR1 reads SGHNT; CDR2 reads YYREEE (reference sequence). V was shortened by 1 base and J by 3 bases, with 10 bases between the two germline ends. This CDR3 spans 14 amino acids. CDR3 region: CASSLTGGHTEAFF. The CDR3 bases are TGTGCCAGCAGCTTGACCGGGGGCCACACTGAAGCTTTCTTT.

In this sample, this clone turned up a few times. This chain links TRBV2 with TRBJ2-1; the match to TRBD2 covers 8 bases. V lost 3 bases and J lost 15; bases outside the gene matches: 7. Germline V gene sequence: CDR1 SNHLY, CDR2 FYNNEI. The CDR3 sequence is 12 residues long. CDR3 coding DNA: TGTGCCAGCAGTGATTTAGCGGGATTCTTGTTCTTC. It codes for CASSDLAGFLFF. Complete variable domain (other parts from reference TRBV2 and TRBJ2-1): EPEVTQTPSHQVTQMGQEVILRCVPISNHLYFYWYRQILGQKVEFLVSFYNNEISEKSEIFDDQFSVERPDGSNFTLKIRSTKLEDSAMYFCASSDLAGFLFFGPGTRLTVL.

This sequence joins TRBV5-1 and TRBJ2-3; D is perhaps TRBD2 (6 bases). V was pared by 0 bases and J by 4 bases, with 15 bases between. Germline values: CDR1 SGHRS, CDR2 YFSETQ. This CDR3 contains 16 residues. In DNA form, the CDR3 reads TGCGCCAGCAGCTTGGAGTCCGGGAGTTGGTCAGATACGCAGTATTTT. This translates into CASSLESGSWSDTQYF.